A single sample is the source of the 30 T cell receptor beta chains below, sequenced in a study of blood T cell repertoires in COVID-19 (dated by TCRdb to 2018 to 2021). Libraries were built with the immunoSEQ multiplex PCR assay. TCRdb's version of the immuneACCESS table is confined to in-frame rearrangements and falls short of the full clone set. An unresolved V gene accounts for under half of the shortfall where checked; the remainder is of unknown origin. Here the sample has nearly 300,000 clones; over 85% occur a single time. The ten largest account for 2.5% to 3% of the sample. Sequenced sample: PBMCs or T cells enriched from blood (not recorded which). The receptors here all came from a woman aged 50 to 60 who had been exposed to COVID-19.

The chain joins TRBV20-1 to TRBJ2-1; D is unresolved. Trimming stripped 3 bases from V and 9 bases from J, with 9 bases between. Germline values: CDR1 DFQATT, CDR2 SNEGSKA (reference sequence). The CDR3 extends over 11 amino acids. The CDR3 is CSASQVSEQFF. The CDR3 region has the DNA TGCAGTGCTAGTCAGGTCAGTGAGCAGTTCTTC.

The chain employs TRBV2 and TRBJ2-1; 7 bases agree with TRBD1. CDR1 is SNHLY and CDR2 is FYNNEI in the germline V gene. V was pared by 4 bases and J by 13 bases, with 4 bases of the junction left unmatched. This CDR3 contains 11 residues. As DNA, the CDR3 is TGTGCCAGCAGTGGACAGGGTGCTCAGTTCTTC. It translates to CASSGQGAQFF.

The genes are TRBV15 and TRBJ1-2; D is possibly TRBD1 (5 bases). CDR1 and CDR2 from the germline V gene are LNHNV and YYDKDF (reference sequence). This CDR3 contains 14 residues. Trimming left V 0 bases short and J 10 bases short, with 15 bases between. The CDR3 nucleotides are TGTGCCACCAGCAGAGATAAGGGACTAAACGACTACACCTTC. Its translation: CATSRDKGLNDYTF.

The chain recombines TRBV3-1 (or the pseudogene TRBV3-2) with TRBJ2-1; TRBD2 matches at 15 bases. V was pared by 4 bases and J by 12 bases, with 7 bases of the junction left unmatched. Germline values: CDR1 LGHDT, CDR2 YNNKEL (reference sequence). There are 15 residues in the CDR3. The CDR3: CASSPGTSGGLGQFF. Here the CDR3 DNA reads TGTGCCAGCAGCCCGGGGACTAGCGGGGGGTTGGGGCAGTTCTTC.

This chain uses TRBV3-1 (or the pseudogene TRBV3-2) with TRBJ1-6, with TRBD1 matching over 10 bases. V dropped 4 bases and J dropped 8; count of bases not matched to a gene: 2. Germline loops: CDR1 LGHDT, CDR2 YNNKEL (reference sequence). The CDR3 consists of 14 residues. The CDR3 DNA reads TGTGCCAGCAGCCCGGGGACAGGGGATTCACCCCTCCACTTT. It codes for CASSPGTGDSPLHF.

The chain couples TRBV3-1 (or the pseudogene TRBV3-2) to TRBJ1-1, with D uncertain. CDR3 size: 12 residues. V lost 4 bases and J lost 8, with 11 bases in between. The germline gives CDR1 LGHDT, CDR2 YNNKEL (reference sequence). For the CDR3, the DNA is TGTGCCAGCAGCCCTAGAAGCTCCGAAGCTTTCTTT. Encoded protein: CASSPRSSEAFF.

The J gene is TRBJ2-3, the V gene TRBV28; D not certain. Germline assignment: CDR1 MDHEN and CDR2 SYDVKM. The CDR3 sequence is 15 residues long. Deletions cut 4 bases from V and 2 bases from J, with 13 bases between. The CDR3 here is CASSSVQVSTDTQYF. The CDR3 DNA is TGTGCCAGCAGTTCCGTGCAGGTTTCCACAGATACGCAGTATTTT. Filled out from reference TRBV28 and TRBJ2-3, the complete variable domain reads DVKVTQSSRYLVKRTGEKVFLECVQDMDHENMFWYRQDPGLGLRLIYFSYDVKMKEKGDIPEGYSVSREKKERFSLILESASTNQTSMYLCASSSVQVSTDTQYFGPGTRLTVL.

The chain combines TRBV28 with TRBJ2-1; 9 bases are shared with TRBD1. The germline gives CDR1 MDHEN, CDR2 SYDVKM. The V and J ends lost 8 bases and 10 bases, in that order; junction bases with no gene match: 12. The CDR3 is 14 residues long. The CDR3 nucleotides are TGTGCCAGCCTGGATGGGGACAGGGTGGGCGAGCAGTTCTTC. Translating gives CASLDGDRVGEQFF. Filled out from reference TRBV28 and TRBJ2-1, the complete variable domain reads DVKVTQSSRYLVKRTGEKVFLECVQDMDHENMFWYRQDPGLGLRLIYFSYDVKMKEKGDIPEGYSVSREKKERFSLILESASTNQTSMYLCASLDGDRVGEQFFGPGTRLTVL.

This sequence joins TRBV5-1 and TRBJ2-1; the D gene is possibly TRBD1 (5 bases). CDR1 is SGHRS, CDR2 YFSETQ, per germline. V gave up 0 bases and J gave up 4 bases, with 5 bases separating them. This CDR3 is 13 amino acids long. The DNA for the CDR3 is TGCGCCAGCAGCTTGGACAGGTACAATGAGCAGTTCTTC. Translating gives CASSLDRYNEQFF.

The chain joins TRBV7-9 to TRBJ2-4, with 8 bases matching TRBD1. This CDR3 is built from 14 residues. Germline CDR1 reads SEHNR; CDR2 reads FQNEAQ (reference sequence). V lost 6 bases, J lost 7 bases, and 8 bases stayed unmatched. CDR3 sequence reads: CASSTQGVVNIQYF. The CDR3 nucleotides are TGTGCCAGCAGTACACAGGGGGTGGTGAACATTCAGTACTTC.

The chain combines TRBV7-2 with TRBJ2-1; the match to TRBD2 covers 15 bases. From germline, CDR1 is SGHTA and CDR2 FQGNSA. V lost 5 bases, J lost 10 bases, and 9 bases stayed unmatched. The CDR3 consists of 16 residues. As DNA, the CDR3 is TGTGCCAGCAGCCCAGGACTAGCGGGGGGGGAGGGAGAGCAGTTCTTC. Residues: CASSPGLAGGEGEQFF.

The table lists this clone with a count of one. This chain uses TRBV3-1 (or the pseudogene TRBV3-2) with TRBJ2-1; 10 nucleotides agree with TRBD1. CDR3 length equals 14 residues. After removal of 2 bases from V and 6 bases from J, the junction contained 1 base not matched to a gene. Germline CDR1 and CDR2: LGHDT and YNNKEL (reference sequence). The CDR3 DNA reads TGTGCCAGCAGCCAATGGGACAGGGGCAATGAGCAGTTCTTC. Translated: CASSQWDRGNEQFF.

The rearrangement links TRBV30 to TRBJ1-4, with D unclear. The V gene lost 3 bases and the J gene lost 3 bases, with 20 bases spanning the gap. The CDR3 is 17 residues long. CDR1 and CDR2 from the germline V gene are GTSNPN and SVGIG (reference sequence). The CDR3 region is CAWSPWVKERANEKLFF. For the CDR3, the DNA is TGTGCCTGGAGCCCCTGGGTAAAAGAGAGGGCTAATGAAAAACTGTTTTTT. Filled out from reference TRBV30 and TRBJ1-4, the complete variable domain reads SQTIHQWPATLVQPVGSPLSLECTVEGTSNPNLYWYRQAAGRGLQLLFYSVGIGQISSEVPQNLSASRPQDRQFILSSKKLLLSDSGFYLCAWSPWVKERANEKLFFGSGTQLSVL.

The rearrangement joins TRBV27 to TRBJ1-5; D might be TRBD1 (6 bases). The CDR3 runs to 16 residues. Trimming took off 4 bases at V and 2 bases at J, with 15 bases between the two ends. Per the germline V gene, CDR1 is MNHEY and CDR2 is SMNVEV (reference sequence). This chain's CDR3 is CASSYPGTLRNQPQHF. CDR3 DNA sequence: TGTGCCAGCAGTTACCCCGGGACATTGCGCAATCAGCCCCAGCATTTT.

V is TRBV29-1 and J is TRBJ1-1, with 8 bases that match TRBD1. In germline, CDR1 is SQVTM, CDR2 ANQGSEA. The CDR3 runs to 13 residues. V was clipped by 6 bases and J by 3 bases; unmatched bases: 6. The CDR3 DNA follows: TGCAGCGTCCTGACAGGGGAGGACACTGAAGCTTTCTTT. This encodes CSVLTGEDTEAFF.

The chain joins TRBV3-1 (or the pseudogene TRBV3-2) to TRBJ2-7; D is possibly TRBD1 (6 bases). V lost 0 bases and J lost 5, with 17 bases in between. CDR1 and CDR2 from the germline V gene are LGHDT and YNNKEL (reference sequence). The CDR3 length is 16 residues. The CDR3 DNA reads TGTGCCAGCAGCCAAGAGTCTCTGGCAGGGGAGCACGAGCAGTACTTC. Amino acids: CASSQESLAGEHEQYF.

The CDR3: CASSGTSGGLQYNEQFF. The CDR3 bases are TGTGCCAGCAGCGGGACTAGCGGGGGGCTACAGTACAATGAGCAGTTCTTC. The rearrangement links TRBV4-2 to TRBJ2-1; 15 nucleotides align to TRBD2. Germline V gene lookup returns CDR1 LGHNA and CDR2 YNFKEQ. The junction had 6 bases not matched to a gene; V was cut back by 5 bases and J by 4 bases. The CDR3 is 17 amino acids.

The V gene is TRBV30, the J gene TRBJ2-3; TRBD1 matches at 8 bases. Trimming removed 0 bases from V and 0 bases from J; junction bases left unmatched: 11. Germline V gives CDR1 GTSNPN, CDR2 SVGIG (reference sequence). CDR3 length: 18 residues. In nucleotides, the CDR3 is TGTGCCTGGAGTGTACAGGGGGTTAAACCCTTTAGCACAGATACGCAGTATTTT. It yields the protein CAWSVQGVKPFSTDTQYF.

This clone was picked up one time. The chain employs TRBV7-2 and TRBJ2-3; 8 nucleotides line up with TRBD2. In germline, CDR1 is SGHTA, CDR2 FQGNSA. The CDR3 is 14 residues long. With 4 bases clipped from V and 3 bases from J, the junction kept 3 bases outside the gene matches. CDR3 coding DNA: TGTGCCAGCAGCTCCGGGACTAGTACAGATACGCAGTATTTT. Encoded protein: CASSSGTSTDTQYF.

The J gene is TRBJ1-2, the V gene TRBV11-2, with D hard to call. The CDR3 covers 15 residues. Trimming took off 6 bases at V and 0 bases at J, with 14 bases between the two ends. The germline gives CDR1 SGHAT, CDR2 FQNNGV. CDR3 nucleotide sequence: TGTGCCAGCAGGCGCCCCAGTACAGCTAACTATGGCTACACCTTC. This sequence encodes CASRRPSTANYGYTF.

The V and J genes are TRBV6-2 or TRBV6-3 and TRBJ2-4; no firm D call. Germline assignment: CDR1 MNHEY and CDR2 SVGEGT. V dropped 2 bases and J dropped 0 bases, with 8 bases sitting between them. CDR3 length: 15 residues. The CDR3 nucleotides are TGTGCCAGCAGTTACCGTCCCCTAGCCAAAAACATTCAGTACTTC. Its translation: CASSYRPLAKNIQYF.

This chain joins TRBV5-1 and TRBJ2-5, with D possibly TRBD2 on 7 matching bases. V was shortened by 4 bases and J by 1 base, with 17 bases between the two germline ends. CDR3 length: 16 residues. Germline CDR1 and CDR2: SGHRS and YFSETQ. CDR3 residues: CASSVEGGLIQETQYF. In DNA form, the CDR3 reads TGCGCCAGCAGCGTAGAGGGGGGGCTTATCCAAGAGACCCAGTACTTC. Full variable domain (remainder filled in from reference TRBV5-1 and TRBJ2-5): KAGVTQTPRYLIKTRGQQVTLSCSPISGHRSVSWYQQTPGQGLQFLFEYFSETQRNKGNFPGRFSGRQFSNSRSEMNVSTLELGDSALYLCASSVEGGLIQETQYFGPGTRLLVL.

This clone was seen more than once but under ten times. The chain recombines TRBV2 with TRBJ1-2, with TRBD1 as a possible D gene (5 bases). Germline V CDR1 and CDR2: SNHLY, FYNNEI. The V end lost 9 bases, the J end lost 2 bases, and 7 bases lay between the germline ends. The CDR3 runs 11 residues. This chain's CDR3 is CARQENYGYTF. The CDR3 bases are TGTGCCAGACAGGAAAACTATGGCTACACCTTC.

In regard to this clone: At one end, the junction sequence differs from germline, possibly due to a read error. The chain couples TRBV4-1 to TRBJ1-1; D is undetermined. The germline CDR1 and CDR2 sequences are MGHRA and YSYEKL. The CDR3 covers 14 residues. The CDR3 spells CARSRREGQTEAFF. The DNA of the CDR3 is TGCGCCCGCAGCCGACGGGAAGGTCAGACTGAAGCTTTCTTT.

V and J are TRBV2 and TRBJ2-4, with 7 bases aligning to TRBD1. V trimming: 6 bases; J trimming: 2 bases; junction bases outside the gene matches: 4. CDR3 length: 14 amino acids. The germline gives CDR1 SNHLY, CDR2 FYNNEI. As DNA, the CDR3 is TGTGCCAGCAGCGACAGGGTGACCAAAAACATTCAGTACTTC. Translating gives CASSDRVTKNIQYF. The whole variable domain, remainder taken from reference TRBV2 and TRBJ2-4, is EPEVTQTPSHQVTQMGQEVILRCVPISNHLYFYWYRQILGQKVEFLVSFYNNEISEKSEIFDDQFSVERPDGSNFTLKIRSTKLEDSAMYFCASSDRVTKNIQYFGAGTRLSVL.

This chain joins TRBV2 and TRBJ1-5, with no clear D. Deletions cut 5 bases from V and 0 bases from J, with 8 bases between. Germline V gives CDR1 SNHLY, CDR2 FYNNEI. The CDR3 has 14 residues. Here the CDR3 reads CASSTEYSNQPQHF. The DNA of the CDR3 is TGTGCCAGCAGTACAGAGTATAGCAATCAGCCCCAGCATTTT.

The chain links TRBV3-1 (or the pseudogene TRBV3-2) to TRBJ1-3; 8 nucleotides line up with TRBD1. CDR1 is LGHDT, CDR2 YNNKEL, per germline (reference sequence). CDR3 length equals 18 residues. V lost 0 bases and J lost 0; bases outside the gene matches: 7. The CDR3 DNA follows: TGTGCCAGCAGCCAAGATAGGCAGGGGGCGAACTCTGGAAACACCATATATTTT. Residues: CASSQDRQGANSGNTIYF.

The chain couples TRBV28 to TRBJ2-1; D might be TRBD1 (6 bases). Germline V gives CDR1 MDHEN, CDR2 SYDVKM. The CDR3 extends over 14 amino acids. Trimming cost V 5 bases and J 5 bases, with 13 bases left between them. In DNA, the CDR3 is TGTGCCAGCAGTACCAGGGGTCTGAACAATGAGCAGTTCTTC. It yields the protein CASSTRGLNNEQFF.

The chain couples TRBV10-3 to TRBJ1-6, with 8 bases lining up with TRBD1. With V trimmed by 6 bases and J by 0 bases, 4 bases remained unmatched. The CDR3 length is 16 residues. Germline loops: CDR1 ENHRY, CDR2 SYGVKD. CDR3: CAIRPTGGSYNSPLHF. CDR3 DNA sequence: TGTGCCATCAGACCAACAGGGGGCTCCTATAATTCACCCCTCCACTTT.

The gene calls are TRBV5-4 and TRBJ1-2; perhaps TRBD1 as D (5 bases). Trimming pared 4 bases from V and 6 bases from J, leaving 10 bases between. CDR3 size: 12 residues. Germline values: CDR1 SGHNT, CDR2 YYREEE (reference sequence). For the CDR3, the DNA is TGTGCCAGCAGCGGACAACTTGATGGCTACACCTTC. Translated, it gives CASSGQLDGYTF.